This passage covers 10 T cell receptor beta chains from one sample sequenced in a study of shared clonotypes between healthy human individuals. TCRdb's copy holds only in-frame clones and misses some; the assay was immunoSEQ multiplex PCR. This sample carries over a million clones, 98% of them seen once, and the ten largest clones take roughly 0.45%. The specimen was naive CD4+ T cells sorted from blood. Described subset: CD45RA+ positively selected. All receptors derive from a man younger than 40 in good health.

The CDR3 loop is CASKTEQGSNQPQHF. The CDR3 DNA reads as TGTGCCAGCAAGACTGAACAGGGAAGCAATCAGCCCCAGCATTTT. The chain has TRBV28 and TRBJ1-5; possibly TRBD1 for D (6 bases). The ends were cut back, 7 bases at V and 1 base at J, with 14 bases in the middle. The CDR3 extends over 15 amino acids. CDR1 and CDR2 (germline): MDHEN, SYDVKM.

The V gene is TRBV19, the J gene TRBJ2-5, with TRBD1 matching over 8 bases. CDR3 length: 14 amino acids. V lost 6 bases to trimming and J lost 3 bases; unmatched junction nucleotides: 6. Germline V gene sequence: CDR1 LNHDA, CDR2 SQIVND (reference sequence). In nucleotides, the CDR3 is TGTGCCAGTAGGAGGACAGGGCTTGAAGAGACCCAGTACTTC. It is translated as CASRRTGLEETQYF.

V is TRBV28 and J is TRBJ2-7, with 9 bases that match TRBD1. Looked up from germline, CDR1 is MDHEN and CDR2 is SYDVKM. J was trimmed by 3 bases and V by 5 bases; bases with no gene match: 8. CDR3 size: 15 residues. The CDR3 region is CASSPGTGLLYEQYF. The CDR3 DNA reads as TGTGCCAGCAGTCCAGGGACAGGGCTGCTCTACGAGCAGTACTTC. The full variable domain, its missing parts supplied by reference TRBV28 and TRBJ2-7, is DVKVTQSSRYLVKRTGEKVFLECVQDMDHENMFWYRQDPGLGLRLIYFSYDVKMKEKGDIPEGYSVSREKKERFSLILESASTNQTSMYLCASSPGTGLLYEQYFGPGTRLTVT.

The CDR3 sequence is CASSLEAHTDTQYF. DNA for the CDR3: TGTGCCAGCAGCTTGGAGGCCCACACAGATACGCAGTATTTT. This chain links TRBV5-4 with TRBJ2-3; D is undetermined. The CDR3 has 14 residues. Germline CDR1 is SGHNT and CDR2 is YYREEE (reference sequence). Trimming left V 0 bases short and J 2 bases short, with 7 bases between.

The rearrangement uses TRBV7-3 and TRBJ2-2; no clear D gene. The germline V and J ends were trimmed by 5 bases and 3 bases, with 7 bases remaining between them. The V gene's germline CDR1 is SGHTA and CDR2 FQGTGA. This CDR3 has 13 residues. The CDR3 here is CASSPTYTGELFF. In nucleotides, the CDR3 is TGTGCCAGCAGCCCTACATACACCGGGGAGCTGTTTTTT.

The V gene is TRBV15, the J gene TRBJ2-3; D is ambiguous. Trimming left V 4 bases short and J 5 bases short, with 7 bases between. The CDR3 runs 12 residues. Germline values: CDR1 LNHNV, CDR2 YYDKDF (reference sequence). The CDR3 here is CATSKVRDTQYF. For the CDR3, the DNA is TGTGCCACCAGCAAGGTGAGAGATACGCAGTATTTT.

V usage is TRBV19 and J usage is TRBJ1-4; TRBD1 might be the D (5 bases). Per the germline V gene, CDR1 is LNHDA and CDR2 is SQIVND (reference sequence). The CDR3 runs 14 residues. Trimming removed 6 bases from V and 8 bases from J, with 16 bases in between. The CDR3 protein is CASRLDGGYEKLFF. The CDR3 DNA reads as TGTGCCAGTAGATTGGACGGGGGATACGAAAAACTGTTTTTT.

The CDR3 sequence is CASSQEGLAGGETQYF. The DNA for the CDR3 is TGCGCCAGCAGCCAAGAGGGACTAGCGGGAGGAGAGACCCAGTACTTC. This rearrangement joins TRBV4-3 to TRBJ2-5; 15 bases fit TRBD2. CDR1 is LGHNA, CDR2 YSLEER, per germline. J gave up 4 bases and V 0 bases, and 0 bases lay outside the gene matches. CDR3 length equals 16 residues.

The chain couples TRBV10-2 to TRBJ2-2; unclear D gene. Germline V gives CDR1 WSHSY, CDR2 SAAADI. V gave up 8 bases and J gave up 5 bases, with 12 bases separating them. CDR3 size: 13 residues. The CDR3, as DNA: TGCGCCAGCGGCAGGCAGACGACCGGGGAGCTGTTTTTT. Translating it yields CASGRQTTGELFF.

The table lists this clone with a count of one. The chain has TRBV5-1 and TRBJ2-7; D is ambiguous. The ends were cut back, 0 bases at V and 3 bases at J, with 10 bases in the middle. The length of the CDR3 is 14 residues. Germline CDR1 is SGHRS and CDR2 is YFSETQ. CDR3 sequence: CASSLAVQHYEQYF. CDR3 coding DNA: TGCGCCAGCAGCTTGGCCGTACAGCACTACGAGCAGTACTTC.